The source of this T cell receptor (beta chain) is a study of T cell responses to AZD1222 COVID-19 vaccine. Looking at the study overall: Pooled in the analysis were second doses at about 4 or about 12 weeks.

Assay: immunoSEQ multiplex PCR; the TCRdb copy retains only in-frame clones and omits some. The data contain 110,000 to 150,000 clones, roughly 90% of them singletons. The CDR3 contains 17 residues. Trimming stripped 2 bases from V and 2 bases from J, with 18 bases between. From germline, CDR1 is MNHEY and CDR2 SMNVEV (reference sequence). Sequencing was performed on peripheral blood, taken on day 0 of AZD1222 vaccination. This clonotype was sampled from an adult in good health. The V and J genes are TRBV27 and TRBJ1-1, with a weak D call TRBD1 (6 bases). The CDR3 DNA sequence: TGTGCCAGCAGTTTAGCTACGGGGGGGGCCGTCAACACTGAAGCTTTCTTT. Protein sequence: CASSLATGGAVNTEAFF.